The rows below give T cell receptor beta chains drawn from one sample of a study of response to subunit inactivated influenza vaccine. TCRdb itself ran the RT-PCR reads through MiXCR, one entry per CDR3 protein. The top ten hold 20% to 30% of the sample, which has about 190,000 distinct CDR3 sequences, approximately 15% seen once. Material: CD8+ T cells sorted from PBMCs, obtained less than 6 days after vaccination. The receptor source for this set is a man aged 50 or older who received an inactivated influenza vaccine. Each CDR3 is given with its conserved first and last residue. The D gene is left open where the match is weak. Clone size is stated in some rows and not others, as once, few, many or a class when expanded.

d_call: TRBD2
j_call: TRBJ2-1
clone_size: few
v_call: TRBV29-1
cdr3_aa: CSVEGSETSGNNEQFF
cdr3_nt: TGCAGCGTTGAAGGGAGCGAGACTAGCGGGAACAATGAGCAGTTCTTC

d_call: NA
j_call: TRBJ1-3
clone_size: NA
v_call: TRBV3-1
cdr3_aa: CASSQDTLAGLSGNTIYF
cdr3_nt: TGTGCCAGCAGCCAAGACACCCTCGCGGGTCTATCTGGAAACACCATATATTTT

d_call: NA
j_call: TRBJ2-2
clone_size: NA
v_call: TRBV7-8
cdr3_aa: CASPGFWTGELFF
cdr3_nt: TGTGCCAGCCCAGGGTTTTGGACCGGGGAGCTGTTTTTT

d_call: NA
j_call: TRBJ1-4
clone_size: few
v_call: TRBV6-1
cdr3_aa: CASSALGRIQKLFF
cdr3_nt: TGTGCCAGCAGTGCACTCGGTCGTATTCAAAAACTGTTTTTT

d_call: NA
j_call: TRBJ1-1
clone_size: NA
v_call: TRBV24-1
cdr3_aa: CATSEGVNTEAFF
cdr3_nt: TGTGCCACCAGTGAAGGGGTGAACACTGAAGCTTTCTTT

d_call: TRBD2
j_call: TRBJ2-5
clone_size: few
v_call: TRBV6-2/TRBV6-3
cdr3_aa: CASSYLRSSGGAQYF
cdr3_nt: TGTGCCAGCAGTTACCTTAGGAGTAGCGGGGGGGCCCAGTACTTC

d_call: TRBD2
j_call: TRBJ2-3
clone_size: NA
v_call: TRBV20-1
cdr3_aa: CSAKSGRGNTDTQYF
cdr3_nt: TGCAGTGCAAAAAGCGGGAGGGGAAACACAGATACGCAGTATTTT

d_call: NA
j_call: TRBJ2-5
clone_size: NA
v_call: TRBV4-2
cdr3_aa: CASSQESLAGRETQYF
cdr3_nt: TGTGCCAGCAGCCAAGAATCCCTAGCAGGCCGAGAGACCCAGTACTTC

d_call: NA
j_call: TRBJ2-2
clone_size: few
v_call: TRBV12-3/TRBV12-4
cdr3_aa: CASSLIGELFF
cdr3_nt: TGTGCCAGCAGTCTAATAGGGGAGCTGTTTTTT

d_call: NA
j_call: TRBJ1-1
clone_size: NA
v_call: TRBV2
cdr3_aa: CASRGTAEAFF
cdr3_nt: TGTGCCAGCAGAGGGACCGCTGAAGCTTTCTTT

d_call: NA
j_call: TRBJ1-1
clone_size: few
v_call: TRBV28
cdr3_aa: CASSLVGGGRTEAFF
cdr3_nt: TGTGCCAGCAGCCTTGTGGGGGGGGGTAGGACTGAAGCTTTCTTT

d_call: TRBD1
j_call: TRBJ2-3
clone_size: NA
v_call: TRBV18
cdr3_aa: CASSPPGQFPVRVDTQYF
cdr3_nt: TGTGCCAGCTCACCACCGGGACAGTTTCCCGTACGGGTAGATACGCAGTATTTT

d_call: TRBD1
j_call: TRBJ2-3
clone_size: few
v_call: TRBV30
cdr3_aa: CALTGGTLSDTQYF
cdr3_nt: TGTGCCCTGACAGGGGGGACTCTGTCTGATACGCAGTATTTT

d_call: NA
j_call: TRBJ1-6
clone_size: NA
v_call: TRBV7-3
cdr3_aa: CASSLGSLGNSPLHF
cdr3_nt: TGTGCCAGCAGCTTAGGGAGCCTCGGGAATTCACCCCTCCACTTT

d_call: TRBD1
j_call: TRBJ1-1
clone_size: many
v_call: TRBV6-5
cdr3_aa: CASSLGQGGTEAFF
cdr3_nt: TGTGCCAGCAGTTTGGGACAGGGCGGCACTGAAGCTTTCTTT

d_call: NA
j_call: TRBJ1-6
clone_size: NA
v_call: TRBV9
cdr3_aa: CASSVEGGNSPLHF
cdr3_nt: TGTGCCAGCAGCGTAGAAGGGGGTAATTCACCCCTCCACTTT

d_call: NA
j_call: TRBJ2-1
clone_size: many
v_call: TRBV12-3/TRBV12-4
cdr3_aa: CASSSTYNEQFF
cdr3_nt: TGTGCCAGCAGTTCAACCTACAATGAGCAGTTCTTC

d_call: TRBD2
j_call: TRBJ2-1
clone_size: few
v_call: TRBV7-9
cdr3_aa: CASSSGLAGGNEQFF
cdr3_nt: TGTGCCAGCAGCTCCGGACTAGCGGGAGGCAATGAGCAGTTCTTC

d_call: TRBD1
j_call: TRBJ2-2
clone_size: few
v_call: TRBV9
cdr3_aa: CASSPGTGEAGELFF
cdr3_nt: TGTGCCAGCAGCCCCGGGACAGGGGAGGCCGGGGAGCTGTTTTTT

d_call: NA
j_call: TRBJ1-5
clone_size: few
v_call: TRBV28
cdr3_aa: CASSLVWDYSNQPQHF
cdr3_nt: TGTGCCAGCAGTTTGGTTTGGGATTATAGCAATCAGCCCCAGCATTTT

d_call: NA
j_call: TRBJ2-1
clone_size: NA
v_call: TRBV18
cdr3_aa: CASSPRGDYYNEQFF
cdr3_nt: TGTGCCAGCTCACCGAGAGGGGATTACTACAATGAGCAGTTCTTC

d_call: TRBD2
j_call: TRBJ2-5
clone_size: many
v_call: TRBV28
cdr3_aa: CASSLFPAGLAETQYF
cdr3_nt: TGTGCCAGCAGTTTGTTTCCAGCGGGATTGGCAGAGACCCAGTACTTC

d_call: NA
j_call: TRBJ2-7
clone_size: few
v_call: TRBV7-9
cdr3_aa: CASSPLYGVSYEQYF
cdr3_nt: TGTGCCAGCAGCCCACTTTACGGGGTTAGCTACGAGCAGTACTTC

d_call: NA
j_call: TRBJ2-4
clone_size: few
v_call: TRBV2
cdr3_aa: CASSEAGLIQYF
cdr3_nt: TGTGCCAGCAGTGAGGCTGGCCTTATTCAGTACTTC

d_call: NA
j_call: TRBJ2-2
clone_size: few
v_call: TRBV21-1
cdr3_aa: CASSKRQSKMGLAGGPGVAGELFF
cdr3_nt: TGTGCCAGCAGCAAACGTCAGAGCAAAATGGGACTAGCGGGAGGGCCCGGGGTCGCCGGGGAGCTGTTTTTT

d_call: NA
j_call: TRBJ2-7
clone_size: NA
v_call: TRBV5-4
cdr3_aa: CASSFIGHSYEQYF
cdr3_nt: TGTGCCAGCAGCTTCATTGGACATTCCTACGAGCAGTACTTC

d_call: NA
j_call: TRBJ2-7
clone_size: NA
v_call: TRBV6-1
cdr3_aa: CASNPTGTTYEQYF
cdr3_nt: TGTGCCAGCAATCCTACAGGGACTACCTACGAGCAGTACTTC

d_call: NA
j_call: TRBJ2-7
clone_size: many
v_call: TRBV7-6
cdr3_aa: CASSLGSGFDEQYF
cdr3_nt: TGTGCCAGCAGCTTAGGGAGTGGGTTCGACGAGCAGTACTTC

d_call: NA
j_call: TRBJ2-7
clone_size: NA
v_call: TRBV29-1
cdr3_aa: CSVDMGFPYEQYF
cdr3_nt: TGCAGCGTTGACATGGGGTTTCCCTACGAGCAGTACTTC

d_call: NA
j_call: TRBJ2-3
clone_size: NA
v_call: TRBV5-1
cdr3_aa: CASSLVRADGTDTQYF
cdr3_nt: TGCGCCAGCAGCTTGGTACGGGCGGATGGCACAGATACGCAGTATTTT

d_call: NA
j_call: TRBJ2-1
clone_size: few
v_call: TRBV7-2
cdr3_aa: CASSLGQINFNEQFF
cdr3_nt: TGTGCCAGCAGCTTAGGACAGATTAATTTCAATGAGCAGTTCTTC

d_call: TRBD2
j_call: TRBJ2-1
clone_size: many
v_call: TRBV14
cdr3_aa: CASSQGGLADEQFF
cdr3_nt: TGTGCCAGCAGCCAAGGGGGACTAGCGGATGAGCAGTTCTTC

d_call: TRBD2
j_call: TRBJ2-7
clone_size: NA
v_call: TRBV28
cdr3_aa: CASSPGLAVYEQYF
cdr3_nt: TGTGCCAGCAGTCCGGGACTAGCGGTCTACGAGCAGTACTTC

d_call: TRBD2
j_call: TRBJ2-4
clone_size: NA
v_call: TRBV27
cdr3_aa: CASSSNASGGLAKNIQYF
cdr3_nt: TGTGCCAGCAGTTCCAACGCCAGCGGGGGGTTAGCCAAAAACATTCAGTACTTC

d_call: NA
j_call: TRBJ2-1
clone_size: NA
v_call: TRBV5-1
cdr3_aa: CASGIGTTLYNEQFF
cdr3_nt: TGCGCCAGCGGTATCGGGACCACTCTATACAATGAGCAGTTCTTC

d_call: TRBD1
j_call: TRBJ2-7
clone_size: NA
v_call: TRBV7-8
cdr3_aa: CASSPPAGGYEQYF
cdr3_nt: TGTGCCAGCAGCCCCCCTGCAGGGGGTTACGAGCAGTACTTC

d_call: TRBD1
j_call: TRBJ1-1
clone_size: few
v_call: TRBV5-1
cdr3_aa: CASRPTGENTEAFF
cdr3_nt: TGCGCCAGCAGGCCTACAGGGGAAAACACTGAAGCTTTCTTT

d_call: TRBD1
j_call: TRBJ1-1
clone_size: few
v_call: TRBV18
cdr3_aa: CASSHPGQGYTEAFF
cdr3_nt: TGTGCCAGCTCACACCCGGGACAGGGGTACACTGAAGCTTTCTTT

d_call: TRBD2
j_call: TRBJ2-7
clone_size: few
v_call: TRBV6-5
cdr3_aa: CASSYSGAGTYEQYF
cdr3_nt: TGTGCCAGCAGTTACTCGGGAGCGGGAACCTACGAGCAGTACTTC

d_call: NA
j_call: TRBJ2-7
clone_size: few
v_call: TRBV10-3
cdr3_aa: CAISDGMGRSSYEQYF
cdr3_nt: TGTGCCATCAGTGATGGGATGGGGCGGAGCTCCTACGAGCAGTACTTC

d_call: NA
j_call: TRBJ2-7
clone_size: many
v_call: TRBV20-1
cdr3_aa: CSAGIGEFGEQYF
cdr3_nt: TGCAGTGCGGGTATTGGGGAGTTCGGCGAGCAGTACTTC

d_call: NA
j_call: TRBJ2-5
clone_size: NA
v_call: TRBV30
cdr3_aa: CAWSQGQGTQYF
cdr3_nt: TGTGCCTGGAGCCAGGGGCAAGGGACCCAGTACTTC

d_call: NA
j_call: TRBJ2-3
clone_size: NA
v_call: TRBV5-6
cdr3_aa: CASSLVKGQGLDTQYF
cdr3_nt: TGTGCCAGCAGCTTGGTCAAGGGGCAGGGTCTAGATACGCAGTATTTT

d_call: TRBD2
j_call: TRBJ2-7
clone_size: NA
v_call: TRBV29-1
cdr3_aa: CSVERLAGLPYEQYF
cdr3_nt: TGCAGCGTTGAACGACTAGCGGGGTTGCCCTACGAGCAGTACTTC

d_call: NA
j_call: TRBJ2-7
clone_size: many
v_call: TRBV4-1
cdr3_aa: CASSQYGRYEQYF
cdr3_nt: TGCGCCAGCAGCCAATATGGGCGGTACGAGCAGTACTTC

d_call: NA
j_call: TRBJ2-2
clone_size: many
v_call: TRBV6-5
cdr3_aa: CASSYSASQGNTGELFF
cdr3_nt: TGTGCCAGCAGTTACTCGGCCTCCCAAGGAAACACCGGGGAGCTGTTTTTT

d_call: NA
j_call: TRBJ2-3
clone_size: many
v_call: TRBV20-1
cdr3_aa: CSARVGVGGYTDTQYF
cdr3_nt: TGCAGTGCTAGAGTCGGGGTTGGAGGGTACACAGATACGCAGTATTTT

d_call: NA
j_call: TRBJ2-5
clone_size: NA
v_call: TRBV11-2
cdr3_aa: CASSPHTGVGETQYF
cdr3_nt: TGTGCCAGCAGCCCCCACACGGGAGTCGGTGAGACCCAGTACTTC

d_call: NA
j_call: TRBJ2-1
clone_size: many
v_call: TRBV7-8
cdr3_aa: CASSLSYEQFF
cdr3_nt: TGTGCCAGCAGCTTATCCTATGAGCAGTTCTTC

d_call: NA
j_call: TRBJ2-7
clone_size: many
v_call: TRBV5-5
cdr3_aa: CASSLEEFFGEQYF
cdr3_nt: TGTGCCAGCAGCTTGGAAGAATTTTTTGGGGAGCAGTACTTC

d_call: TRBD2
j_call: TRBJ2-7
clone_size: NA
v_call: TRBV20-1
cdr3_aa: CSARGRQLANSYEQYF
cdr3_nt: TGCAGTGCTAGAGGGAGGCAACTAGCGAACTCCTACGAGCAGTACTTC

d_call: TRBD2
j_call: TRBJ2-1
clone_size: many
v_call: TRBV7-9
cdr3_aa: CASSYGGGAYYNEQFF
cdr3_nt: TGTGCCAGCAGTTACGGCGGGGGGGCGTACTACAATGAGCAGTTCTTC